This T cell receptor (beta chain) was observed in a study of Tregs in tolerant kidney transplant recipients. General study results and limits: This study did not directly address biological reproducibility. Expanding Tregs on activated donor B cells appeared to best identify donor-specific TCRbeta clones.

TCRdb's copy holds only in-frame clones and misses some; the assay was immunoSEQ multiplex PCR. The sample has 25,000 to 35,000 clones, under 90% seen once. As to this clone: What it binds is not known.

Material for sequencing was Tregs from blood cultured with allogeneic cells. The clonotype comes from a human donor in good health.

The CDR3 here is CASSRDRGRMGYTF. CDR3 in DNA: TGTGCCAGCAGCCGGGACAGGGGACGTATGGGCTACACCTTC. The chain combines TRBV11-2 with TRBJ1-2, with TRBD1 matching 10 bases. CDR1 is SGHAT and CDR2 is FQNNGV in the germline V gene. V lost 5 bases and J lost 8; bases outside the gene matches: 8. This CDR3 region has 14 residues.